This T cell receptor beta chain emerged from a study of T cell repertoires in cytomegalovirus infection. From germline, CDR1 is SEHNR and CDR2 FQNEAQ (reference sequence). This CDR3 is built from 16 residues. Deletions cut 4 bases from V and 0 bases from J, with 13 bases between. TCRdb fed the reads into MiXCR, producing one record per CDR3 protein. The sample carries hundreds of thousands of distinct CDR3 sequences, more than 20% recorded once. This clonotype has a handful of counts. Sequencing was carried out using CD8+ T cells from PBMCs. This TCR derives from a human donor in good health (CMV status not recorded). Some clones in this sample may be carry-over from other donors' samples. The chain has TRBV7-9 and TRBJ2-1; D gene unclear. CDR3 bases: TGTGCCAGCAGCTCACCCAACTGGAGCTCCTACAATGAGCAGTTCTTC. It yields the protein CASSSPNWSSYNEQFF.